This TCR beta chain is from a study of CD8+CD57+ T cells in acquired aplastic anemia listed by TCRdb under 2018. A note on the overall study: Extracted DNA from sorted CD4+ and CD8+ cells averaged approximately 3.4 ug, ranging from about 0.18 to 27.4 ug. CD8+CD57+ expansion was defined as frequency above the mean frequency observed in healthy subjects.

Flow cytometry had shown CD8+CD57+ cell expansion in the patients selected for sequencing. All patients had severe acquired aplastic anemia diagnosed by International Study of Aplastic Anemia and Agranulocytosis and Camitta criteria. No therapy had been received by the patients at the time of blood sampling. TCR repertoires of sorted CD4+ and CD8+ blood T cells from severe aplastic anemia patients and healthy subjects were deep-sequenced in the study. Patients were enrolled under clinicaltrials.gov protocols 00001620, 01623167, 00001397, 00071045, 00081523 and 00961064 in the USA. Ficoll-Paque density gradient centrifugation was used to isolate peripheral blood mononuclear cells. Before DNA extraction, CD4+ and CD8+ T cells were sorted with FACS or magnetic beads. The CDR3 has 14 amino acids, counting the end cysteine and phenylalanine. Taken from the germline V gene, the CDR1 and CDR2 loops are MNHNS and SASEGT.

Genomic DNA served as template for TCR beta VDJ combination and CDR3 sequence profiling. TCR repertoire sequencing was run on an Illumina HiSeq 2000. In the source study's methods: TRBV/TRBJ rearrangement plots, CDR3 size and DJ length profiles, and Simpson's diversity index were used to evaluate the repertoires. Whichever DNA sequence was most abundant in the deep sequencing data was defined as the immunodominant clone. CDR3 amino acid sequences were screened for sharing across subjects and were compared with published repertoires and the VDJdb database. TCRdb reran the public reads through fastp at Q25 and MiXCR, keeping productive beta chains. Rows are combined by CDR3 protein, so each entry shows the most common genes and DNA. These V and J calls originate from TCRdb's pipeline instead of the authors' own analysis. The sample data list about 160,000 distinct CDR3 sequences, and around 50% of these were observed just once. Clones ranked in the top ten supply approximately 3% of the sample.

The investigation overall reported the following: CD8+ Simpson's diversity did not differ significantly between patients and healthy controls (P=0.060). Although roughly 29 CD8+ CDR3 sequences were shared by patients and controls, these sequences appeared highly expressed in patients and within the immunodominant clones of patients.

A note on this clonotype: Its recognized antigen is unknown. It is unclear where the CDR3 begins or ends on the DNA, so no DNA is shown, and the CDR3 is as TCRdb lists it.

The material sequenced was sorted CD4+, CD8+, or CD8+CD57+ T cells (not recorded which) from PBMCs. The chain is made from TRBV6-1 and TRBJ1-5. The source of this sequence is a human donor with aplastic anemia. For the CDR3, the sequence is CASSTSGTVQPQHF.